The 2 T cell receptor beta chains reported below all come from one sample, sequenced in a study of T-cell reconstitution after alpha-beta-depleted transplantation in children (dated by TCRdb to 2016 to 2017). Libraries came from PCR. For sequencing, an Illumina HiSeq 2500 was employed. TCR libraries were prepared with molecular barcoding, using unique molecular identifiers to normalize TCRbeta repertoire quantification. Through fastp at Q25 and MiXCR, TCRdb rebuilt clones from the public reads, retaining in-frame beta chains. Duplicate CDR3 protein sequences are folded into a single record with the most common DNA and genes. This sample lists some 600,000 distinct CDR3 sequences; around 17% were detected once. The ten largest clones capture around 0.96% of the sample. The specimen comprised PBMCs from the stem cell graft donor, sampled from the stem cell graft. Every receptor here comes from a human donor who donated a stem cell graft to a child with acute myeloid leukemia.

The table lists this clonotype with a few counts. This sequence joins TRBV7-9 and TRBJ2-3; D may be TRBD1 (6 bases). Deletions cut 3 bases from V and 5 bases from J, with 9 bases between. CDR3 size: 13 residues. Germline assignment: CDR1 SEHNR and CDR2 FQNEAQ (reference sequence). CDR3 bases: TGTGCCAGCAGCTTTCAGGGGAGAGATACGCAGTATTTT. Protein product: CASSFQGRDTQYF.

The chain links TRBV27 to TRBJ2-7; 8 positions agree with TRBD1. The CDR3 covers 14 residues. Germline CDR1 and CDR2: MNHEY and SMNVEV (reference sequence). The junction had 9 bases not matched to a gene; V was cut back by 5 bases and J by 6 bases. The CDR3, as DNA: TGTGCCAGCAGTATACGGACAGGGTACCTCGAGCAGTACTTC. Translation: CASSIRTGYLEQYF.